The 32 T cell receptor beta chains given below trace back to one sample, sequenced in a study of low-dose radiotherapy and immunotherapy resistance in tumors. With TRAV- and TRBV-specific primers, first-strand cDNA was made, covering the alpha and beta chains. TCRs were amplified for about 18 PCR cycles with a constant-region primer and V-primer adapter. TCRdb reprocessed the reads via MiXCR and lists one record per CDR3 protein. The sample has nearly 7,500 distinct CDR3 sequences, about 79% seen once. The receptors come from a human donor with advanced metastatic prostate, ovarian, gallbladder or colorectal cancer (not recorded which). This table probably holds off-target reads from a library built for another chain.

The chain links TRBV6-1 to TRBJ1-3; the D gene is possibly TRBD1 (5 bases). The CDR3 has 13 amino acids. The V and J ends lost 6 bases and 9 bases respectively, with 15 bases between them. The V gene's germline CDR1 is MNHNS and CDR2 SASEGT. The CDR3 bases are TGTGCCAGCAGGAGCGGGGGGATTGGCACCATATATTTT. Translated, it gives CASRSGGIGTIYF.

This chain links TRBV28 with TRBJ1-1; D call uncertain. The CDR3 length is 13 residues. The germline gives CDR1 MDHEN, CDR2 SYDVKM. The V gene lost 8 bases and the J gene lost 1 base, with 11 bases spanning the gap. The CDR3: CASEGRTNTEAFF. Written as DNA, the CDR3 is TGTGCCAGCGAAGGCAGGACGAACACTGAAGCTTTCTTT.

The J gene is TRBJ1-2, the V gene TRBV2; maybe TRBD1 (6 bases). This CDR3 has 15 amino acids. Germline V gene lookup returns CDR1 SNHLY and CDR2 FYNNEI. V was trimmed by 6 bases and J by 2 bases, leaving 16 bases between them. In DNA form, the CDR3 reads TGTGCCAGCAGCCTAAGGACAGCCCTCAACTATGGCTACACCTTC. It specifies CASSLRTALNYGYTF.

V gene TRBV18 combines with J gene TRBJ1-6; D is ambiguous. Between the trimmed V and J ends, which lost 3 bases and 5 bases, there was a span of 8 bases. CDR1 and CDR2 from the germline V gene are KGHSH and LQKENI. CDR3 length: 14 amino acids. The CDR3 DNA reads as TGTGCCAGCTCACCCGACTTCGATAATTCACCCCTCCACTTT. Amino acid sequence: CASSPDFDNSPLHF. The whole variable domain, filled in from reference TRBV18 and TRBJ1-6, reads NAGVMQNPRHLVRRRGQEARLRCSPMKGHSHVYWYRQLPEEGLKFMVYLQKENIIDESGMPKERFSAEFPKEGPSILRIQQVVRGDSAAYFCASSPDFDNSPLHFGNGTRLTVT.

The V and J genes are TRBV12-3 or TRBV12-4 and TRBJ2-7, with D possibly being TRBD1 (6 bases). Trimming removed 0 bases at V and 0 bases at J, with 12 bases between. CDR3 length equals 16 residues. In nucleotides, the CDR3 is TGTGCCAGCAGTTTAGCACCGGGACACCCCTCCTACGAGCAGTACTTC. Its protein product is CASSLAPGHPSYEQYF.

This clonotype was found a few times. This chain joins TRBV18 and TRBJ2-7, with 8 bases lining up with TRBD1. Germline V gene data show CDR1 as KGHSH and CDR2 as LQKENI. The V segment lost 1 base and the J segment 5 bases; nucleotides outside the gene matches: 7. CDR3 length: 15 amino acids. CDR3 coding DNA: TGTGCCAGCTCACCACGAGGCAGGGGGCGCGACGAGCAGTACTTC. It is translated as CASSPRGRGRDEQYF.

J is TRBJ2-3 and V is TRBV14; 8 positions match TRBD2. This CDR3 is 17 amino acids long. V gave up 3 bases and J gave up 1 base; unmatched junction bases: 9. CDR1 SGHDN and CDR2 FVKESK come from the germline V gene. The CDR3 sequence is CASSQPRTGLGTDTQYF. CDR3 DNA: TGTGCCAGCAGCCAGCCTCGTACGGGACTAGGCACAGATACGCAGTATTTT. Based on the CDR3 plus reference TRBV14 and TRBJ2-3, the full variable domain is EAGVTQFPSHSVIEKGQTVTLRCDPISGHDNLYWYRRVMGKEIKFLLHFVKESKQDESGMPNNRFLAERTGGTYSTLKVQPAELEDSGVYFCASSQPRTGLGTDTQYFGPGTRLTVL.

Only a few counts were recorded for this clonotype. The rearrangement uses TRBV10-3 and TRBJ2-7; D perhaps matches TRBD2 (6 bases). This CDR3 spans 15 amino acids. With 10 bases removed from V and 0 bases from J, the gap between germline ends came to 19 bases. The V gene's germline CDR1 is ENHRY and CDR2 SYGVKD. The CDR3 sequence is CATSTGTQSSYEQYF. In DNA, the CDR3 is TGTGCCACGTCCACCGGGACTCAAAGCTCCTACGAGCAGTACTTC.

The CDR3 reads CASSFATSAGNEQFF. The CDR3 nucleotides read TGTGCCAGCAGCTTTGCGACTAGCGCCGGCAATGAGCAGTTCTTC. The chain employs TRBV5-6 and TRBJ2-1; 8 bases fit TRBD2. Germline V CDR1 and CDR2: SGHDT, YYEEEE. The CDR3 is made up of 15 amino acids. V dropped 2 bases and J dropped 6; count of bases not matched to a gene: 7.

This chain links TRBV6-1 with TRBJ1-5; no reliable D call. This CDR3 is 13 amino acids long. Trimming took off 2 bases at V and 5 bases at J, with 7 bases between the two ends. The germline V gene has CDR1 MNHNS and CDR2 SASEGT. CDR3 sequence (DNA): TGTGCCAGCAGTGAAATGAGGGATCAGCCCCAGCATTTT. It encodes CASSEMRDQPQHF.

The rearrangement joins TRBV7-9 to TRBJ2-6; D might be TRBD2 (5 bases). The germline V and J ends were trimmed by 11 bases and 0 bases, with 17 bases remaining between them. The CDR3 has 16 amino acids. Germline V gene lookup returns CDR1 SEHNR and CDR2 FQNEAQ (reference sequence). CDR3 region: CAAPEGTPSGANVLTF. The CDR3 region has the DNA TGTGCCGCCCCCGAGGGCACCCCCTCTGGGGCCAACGTCCTGACTTTC.

This clonotype was recorded once. The genes are TRBV7-8 and TRBJ2-1, with TRBD1 identical over 7 bases. The CDR3 length is 13 residues. From germline, CDR1 is SGHVS and CDR2 FQNEAQ. The ends lost 9 bases at V and 8 bases at J; junction bases unmatched: 10. CDR3 sequence (DNA): TGTGCCAGACCGGGACAGACGTCCGATGAGCAGTTCTTC. Translation gives CARPGQTSDEQFF. Full variable domain (outside the CDR3, taken from reference TRBV7-8 and TRBJ2-1): GAGVSQSPRYKVAKRGQDVALRCDPISGHVSLFWYQQALGQGPEFLTYFQNEAQLDKSGLPSDRFFAERPEGSVSTLKIQRTQQEDSAVYLCARPGQTSDEQFFGPGTRLTVL.

In this sample, this clonotype turned up a few times. The chain links TRBV20-1 to TRBJ2-7, with 14 bases lining up with TRBD2. V dropped 3 bases and J dropped 7; count of bases not matched to a gene: 5. Germline lookup yields CDR1 DFQATT and CDR2 SNEGSKA (reference sequence). The CDR3 runs to 14 residues. The CDR3: CSARRLAGGQEQYF. CDR3 DNA sequence: TGCAGTGCTAGGCGACTAGCGGGGGGGCAAGAGCAGTACTTC.

In this sample, this clonotype turned up once. The chain combines TRBV7-2 with TRBJ2-2; D is undetermined. Germline assignment: CDR1 SGHTA and CDR2 FQGNSA. This CDR3 spans 14 amino acids. Trimming removed 5 bases at V and 4 bases at J, with 11 bases between. CDR3 sequence reads: CASSTATGTGELFF. The DNA of the CDR3 is TGTGCCAGCAGCACAGCGACGGGCACCGGGGAGCTGTTTTTT.

The chain links TRBV3-1 to TRBJ2-7, with 10 positions matching TRBD2. CDR1 is LGHDT, CDR2 YNNKEL, per germline (reference sequence). V gave up 0 bases and J gave up 13 bases; unmatched junction bases: 9. CDR3 length: 14 residues. CDR3 sequence reads: CASSQDASGGPGYF. In DNA form, the CDR3 reads TGTGCCAGCAGCCAAGACGCTAGCGGGGGCCCGGGTTACTTC.

The genes are TRBV7-2 and TRBJ2-2; D is undetermined. Germline CDR1 reads SGHTA; CDR2 reads FQGNSA. There are 12 residues in the CDR3. Trimming took off 7 bases at V and 7 bases at J, with 10 bases between the two ends. CDR3 DNA: TGTGCCAGCACCCTTACCCGCGGGGAGCTGTTTTTT. Encoded protein: CASTLTRGELFF.

The rearrangement links TRBV13 to TRBJ1-1, with D possibly being TRBD1 (5 bases). The CDR3 runs 12 residues. Germline V lookup: CDR1 PRHDT, CDR2 FYEKMQ (reference sequence). Trimming removed 7 bases at V and 6 bases at J, with 12 bases between. The chain's CDR3 is CASTTGGPEAFF. CDR3 DNA sequence: TGTGCCAGCACCACCGGGGGTCCTGAAGCTTTCTTT.

The CDR3, as DNA: TGTGCCAGCGCCACAGGGGGGAACTATGGCTACACCTTC. Translation: CASATGGNYGYTF. The chain uses TRBV11-2 and TRBJ1-2; TRBD1 aligns across 8 bases. The V segment lost 8 bases and the J segment 2 bases; nucleotides outside the gene matches: 4. The V gene's germline CDR1 is SGHAT and CDR2 FQNNGV. The CDR3 runs 13 residues.

This clonotype was seen a handful of times. This rearrangement joins TRBV5-4 to TRBJ1-4; maybe TRBD1 (6 bases). Trimming stripped 7 bases from V and 3 bases from J, with 10 bases between. CDR1 is SGHNT and CDR2 is YYREEE in the germline V gene (reference sequence). The CDR3 consists of 13 residues. CDR3 nucleotide sequence: TGTGCCAGCGGCGAGGGGGCTAATGAAAAACTGTTTTTT. Amino acid sequence: CASGEGANEKLFF.

This chain joins TRBV5-4 and TRBJ2-3; TRBD2 agrees at 10 bases. This CDR3 is 14 amino acids long. The ends lost 0 bases at V and 7 bases at J; junction bases unmatched: 2. The germline V gene encodes CDR1 SGHNT and CDR2 YYREEE (reference sequence). CDR3 bases: TGTGCCAGCAGCTTGGCTAGCGGGGGCCATACGCAGTATTTT. Translating gives CASSLASGGHTQYF. The complete variable domain, with remaining parts taken from reference TRBV5-4 and TRBJ2-3, reads ETGVTQSPTHLIKTRGQQVTLRCSSQSGHNTVSWYQQALGQGPQFIFQYYREEENGRGNFPPRFSGLQFPNYSSELNVNALELDDSALYLCASSLASGGHTQYFGPGTRLTVL.

The chain uses TRBV11-2 and TRBJ2-3; D is uncertain. The germline V and J ends were trimmed by 6 bases and 4 bases, with 8 bases remaining between them. The CDR3 totals 12 residues. Germline V gene lookup returns CDR1 SGHAT and CDR2 FQNNGV. The CDR3 DNA sequence: TGTGCCAGCAGTCCTGTCGCAGATACGCAGTATTTT. It yields the protein CASSPVADTQYF.

The V gene is TRBV19, the J gene TRBJ2-7; the D is unclear. The germline V gene encodes CDR1 LNHDA and CDR2 SQIVND (reference sequence). The V end was cut by 3 bases, the J end by 3 bases, with 12 bases between. CDR3 length: 14 residues. CDR3 loop: CASSMKYGRYEQYF. Here the CDR3 DNA reads TGTGCCAGTAGTATGAAGTACGGGCGCTACGAGCAGTACTTC. The full variable domain, rest sourced from reference TRBV19 and TRBJ2-7, is DGGITQSPKYLFRKEGQNVTLSCEQNLNHDAMYWYRQDPGQGLRLIYYSQIVNDFQKGDIAEGYSVSREKKESFPLTVTSAQKNPTAFYLCASSMKYGRYEQYFGPGTRLTVT.

This clonotype came up a few times. This rearrangement joins TRBV6-8 to TRBJ2-4; no firm D call. CDR3 length: 15 amino acids. Germline V gene sequence: CDR1 MNHGY, CDR2 SAAAGT. The V end lost 0 bases, the J end lost 5 bases, and 11 bases lay between the germline ends. CDR3 loop: CASSYSITAQNIQYF. The CDR3 nucleotides are TGTGCCAGCAGTTACTCGATCACAGCTCAAAACATTCAGTACTTC.

The rearrangement links TRBV5-1 to TRBJ1-3, with unresolved D. The CDR3 runs to 16 residues. Germline V lookup: CDR1 SGHRS, CDR2 YFSETQ. V was trimmed by 0 bases and J by 2 bases, leaving 12 bases between them. In DNA form, the CDR3 reads TGCGCCAGCAGCTTGGACTCGGGTGAGCCTGGAAACACCATATATTTT. Translation gives CASSLDSGEPGNTIYF.

V and J are TRBV6-1 and TRBJ1-5; perhaps TRBD1 as D (6 bases). V gave up 6 bases and J gave up 3 bases, with 18 bases separating them. There are 16 residues in the CDR3. The germline V gene encodes CDR1 MNHNS and CDR2 SASEGT. The CDR3 nucleotides are TGTGCCAGCAGGAAACAGGGCAGGGTTAACAATCAGCCCCAGCATTTT. It yields the protein CASRKQGRVNNQPQHF.

The chain recombines TRBV12-3 or TRBV12-4 with TRBJ2-7; TRBD1 matches at 7 bases. The length of the CDR3 is 12 residues. The V segment lost 5 bases and the J segment 3 bases; nucleotides outside the gene matches: 1. CDR3 sequence (DNA): TGTGCCAGCAGTCGGGACAGCTACGAGCAGTACTTC. Protein product: CASSRDSYEQYF.

The chain is built from TRBV6-1 and TRBJ2-1, with D perhaps being TRBD1 or TRBD2 (6 bases each). The CDR3 loop spans 15 amino acids. Germline V gene lookup returns CDR1 MNHNS and CDR2 SASEGT. Trimming shortened V by 10 bases and J by 3 bases, and 19 bases separated the two germline ends. CDR3 protein: CAIGGGGGIYNEQFF. The DNA of the CDR3 is TGTGCCATTGGGGGAGGAGGGGGGATCTACAATGAGCAGTTCTTC.

The rearrangement links TRBV7-2 to TRBJ2-7; the match to TRBD2 covers 7 bases. Germline V gene lookup returns CDR1 SGHTA and CDR2 FQGNSA. The CDR3 sequence is 14 residues long. V trimming: 5 bases; J trimming: 2 bases; junction bases outside the gene matches: 6. CDR3 loop: CASSRAGRAYEQYF. The CDR3 nucleotides read TGTGCCAGCAGCCGAGCGGGGAGGGCCTACGAGCAGTACTTC.

The chain joins TRBV20-1 to TRBJ2-2; the match to TRBD2 covers 8 bases. After removal of 5 bases from V and 5 bases from J, the junction contained 4 bases not matched to a gene. Germline lookup yields CDR1 DFQATT and CDR2 SNEGSKA (reference sequence). CDR3 length equals 13 residues. The DNA for the CDR3 is TGCAGTGCTGATCGGGGGGGGACCGGGGAGCTGTTTTTT. It encodes CSADRGGTGELFF.

The rearrangement uses TRBV10-3 and TRBJ2-3, with D maybe TRBD2 (6 bases). V was cut by 6 bases and J by 3 bases, with 10 bases left in between. The CDR3 spans 13 residues. The germline V gene has CDR1 ENHRY and CDR2 SYGVKD. The CDR3 is CAIRGEVTDTQYF. CDR3 nucleotide sequence: TGTGCCATCAGAGGGGAGGTAACAGATACGCAGTATTTT.

The rearrangement links TRBV19 to TRBJ1-5, with a possible D match to TRBD1 (5 bases). Deletions cut 5 bases from V and 6 bases from J, with 11 bases between. Germline assignment: CDR1 LNHDA and CDR2 SQIVND (reference sequence). CDR3 length: 13 residues. Written as DNA, the CDR3 is TGTGCCAGTAGTGTGGGGGTAAGTCAGCCCCAGCATTTT. This codes for CASSVGVSQPQHF.

This clonotype was picked up a small number of times. The J gene is TRBJ2-5, the V gene TRBV18; possible D gene TRBD2, 5 bases. Trimming shortened V by 6 bases and J by 4 bases, and 15 bases separated the two germline ends. CDR3 length: 14 amino acids. The germline V gene encodes CDR1 KGHSH and CDR2 LQKENI. CDR3 nucleotide sequence: TGTGCCAGCTCGCCTACTAGTTGGGGAGAGACCCAGTACTTC. Amino acids: CASSPTSWGETQYF.